The source of this T cell receptor beta chain is a study of cytomegalovirus exposure and HLA in healthy donors. Findings and limits, study-wide: It was 150 or so TCR beta chains that were listed as cytomegalovirus-associated.

The PCR ran on 60 Vbeta and 13 Jbeta primers. Clones were read by immunoSEQ multiplex PCR, and TCRdb kept only the in-frame ones, dropping some. The sample contains over 150,000 clones, around four fifths of which appear only once. This clone was seen a handful of times. Its antigen remains unknown. This TCR was recovered from a girl aged 2 to 9 in good health and CMV-seropositive. Sequenced material: PBMCs.

The CDR3 here is CASSSSAGAEGDTQYF. In DNA form, the CDR3 reads TGCGCCAGCAGCTCCTCGGCGGGGGCGGAAGGAGATACGCAGTATTTT. The chain is built from TRBV5-1 and TRBJ2-3, with TRBD2 as a possible D gene (7 bases). Trimming took 3 bases from V and 5 from J, leaving 19 bases between them. The CDR3 covers 16 residues. Per germline, CDR1 SGHRS and CDR2 YFSETQ.